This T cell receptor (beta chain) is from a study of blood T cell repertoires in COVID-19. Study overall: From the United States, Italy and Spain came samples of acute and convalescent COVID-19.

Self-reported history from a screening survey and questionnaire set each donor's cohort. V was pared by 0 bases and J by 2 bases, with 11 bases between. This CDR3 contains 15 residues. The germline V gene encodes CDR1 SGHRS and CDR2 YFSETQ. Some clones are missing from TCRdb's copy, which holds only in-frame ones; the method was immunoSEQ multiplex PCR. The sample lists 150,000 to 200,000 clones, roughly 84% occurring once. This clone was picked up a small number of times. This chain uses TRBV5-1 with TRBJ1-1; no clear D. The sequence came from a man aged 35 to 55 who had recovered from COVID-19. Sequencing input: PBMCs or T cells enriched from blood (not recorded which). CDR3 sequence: CASSLAGETNTEAFF. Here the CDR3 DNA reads TGCGCCAGCAGCTTGGCCGGGGAGACCAACACTGAAGCTTTCTTT.